These 9 T cell receptor beta chains were all obtained from the same sample, sequenced in a study of cytomegalovirus exposure and HLA in healthy donors. The PCR ran on 60 Vbeta and 13 Jbeta primers. Libraries were prepared by immunoSEQ multiplex PCR; TCRdb keeps only in-frame clonotypes and omits some of them. The repertoire has 150,000 to 200,000 clones, more than 65% of them found once; the top ten carry approximately 6%. The specimen was PBMCs. These receptors were obtained from a woman aged 25 to 45 in good health and CMV-seropositive.

The rearrangement uses TRBV2 and TRBJ2-1, with TRBD2 matching 9 bases. CDR1 SNHLY and CDR2 FYNNEI come from the germline V gene. The CDR3 loop spans 16 amino acids. The J segment lost 8 bases and the V segment lost 4 bases, leaving 12 bases of the junction unmatched. CDR3 sequence (DNA): TGTGCCAGCAGTGTTTCGAAGGGCGGGGGGGCCTATGAGCAGTTCTTC. Encoded protein: CASSVSKGGGAYEQFF.

The chain joins TRBV6-4 to TRBJ2-7, with D maybe TRBD2 (5 bases). Germline CDR1 reads MRHNA; CDR2 reads SNTAGT. CDR3 length: 13 residues. The ends were cut back, 4 bases at V and 1 base at J, with 8 bases in the middle. The CDR3 DNA sequence: TGTGCCAGCAGTGTGGACTTTTCCTACGAGCAGTACTTC. The encoded protein is CASSVDFSYEQYF.

This clone was seen a few times. The chain carries TRBV6-5 and TRBJ2-3; 9 bases agree with TRBD2. The CDR3 is 16 residues long. V shed 2 bases and J 2 bases; nucleotides not matched to a gene: 5. Germline assignment: CDR1 MNHEY and CDR2 SVGAGI. Here the CDR3 reads CASSYKSGGFTDTQYF. DNA of the CDR3: TGTGCCAGCAGTTACAAGAGCGGGGGGTTCACAGATACGCAGTATTTT.

This rearrangement joins TRBV2 to TRBJ2-2, with 7 bases lining up with TRBD2. The V gene end was trimmed by 9 bases and the J gene end by 8 bases; junction bases not matched to a gene: 9. CDR3 size: 13 residues. CDR1 is SNHLY and CDR2 is FYNNEI in the germline V gene. The CDR3 here is CARTGTNGGELFF. In nucleotides, the CDR3 is TGTGCCAGAACCGGGACTAACGGAGGGGAGCTGTTTTTT.

This chain uses TRBV28 with TRBJ2-5, with TRBD1 as a possible D gene (6 bases). Looked up from germline, CDR1 is MDHEN and CDR2 is SYDVKM. The CDR3 is 15 amino acids. Trimming removed 7 bases from V and 5 bases from J, with 20 bases in between. CDR3 DNA: TGTGCCAGCACACCAGAGGCCGGGACATCGGAGACCCAGTACTTC. It is translated as CASTPEAGTSETQYF.

This sequence joins TRBV5-5 and TRBJ2-1; 12 bases match TRBD2. Germline CDR1 is SGHKS and CDR2 is YYEKEE (reference sequence). The V gene end was trimmed by 0 bases and the J gene end by 4 bases; junction bases not matched to a gene: 2. The CDR3 runs 16 residues. CDR3 residues: CASSLGTSGIYNEQFF. The DNA of the CDR3 is TGTGCCAGCAGCTTGGGGACTAGCGGGATTTACAATGAGCAGTTCTTC.

V usage is TRBV4-3 and J usage is TRBJ1-1; D is uncertain. V was trimmed by 2 bases and J by 1 base, leaving 5 bases between them. The CDR3 contains 13 residues. In germline, CDR1 is LGHNA, CDR2 YSLEER. CDR3 coding DNA: TGCGCCAGCAGCCAACAGGAGAACACTGAAGCTTTCTTT. It is translated as CASSQQENTEAFF.

V gene TRBV2 combines with J gene TRBJ2-5; possibly TRBD2 for D (7 bases). The CDR3 is 14 residues long. V gave up 4 bases and J gave up 5 bases, with 14 bases separating them. Per germline, CDR1 SNHLY and CDR2 FYNNEI. The CDR3 sequence is CASSGGGRFETQYF. The CDR3 bases are TGTGCCAGCAGTGGGGGGGGGCGGTTTGAGACCCAGTACTTC.

This chain links TRBV29-1 with TRBJ2-1, with 7 bases matching TRBD1. This CDR3 has 17 amino acids. V dropped 7 bases and J dropped 7; count of bases not matched to a gene: 22. Germline CDR1 SQVTM, CDR2 ANQGSEA. CDR3 DNA: TGCAGCGCTTACCCGGTCAGGGGGAGAGATTGGGGGAATGAGCAGTTCTTC. It specifies CSAYPVRGRDWGNEQFF.